These 20 T cell receptor beta chains share one sample of origin, sequenced in a study of control samples from healthy donors and cancer patients. Repertoires were generated with immunoSEQ multiplex PCR, while TCRdb's copy carries only in-frame clones and drops some. The sample records about 120,000 clones, roughly nine tenths being singletons. Sequencing input: PBMCs. The source is a woman aged 45-59 years with colorectal cancer.

This chain links TRBV5-4 with TRBJ1-2; 10 bases line up with TRBD1. The germline V gene has CDR1 SGHNT and CDR2 YYREEE (reference sequence). The trim removed 4 bases at V and 6 bases at J, leaving 6 bases unmatched. This CDR3 spans 14 amino acids. CDR3 amino acids: CASSRQGALNGYTF. CDR3 nucleotides: TGTGCCAGCAGCCGACAGGGGGCTTTGAATGGCTACACCTTC.

This chain links TRBV28 with TRBJ1-2; 10 bases are a match to TRBD1. Per the germline V gene, CDR1 is MDHEN and CDR2 is SYDVKM. V lost 7 bases to trimming and J lost 4 bases; unmatched junction nucleotides: 12. The CDR3 has 16 amino acids. The CDR3 bases are TGTGCCAGCACAGCCGGGACAGGGGTTAAAGGCTATGGCTACACCTTC. Residues: CASTAGTGVKGYGYTF.

The chain links TRBV11-2 to TRBJ2-1; 8 bases match TRBD2. The V and J ends lost 1 base and 9 bases, in that order; junction bases with no gene match: 2. Germline V CDR1 and CDR2: SGHAT, FQNNGV. CDR3 size: 13 residues. As DNA, the CDR3 is TGTGCCAGCAGCTTAGGCCGGGGGGGTGAGCAGTTCTTC. Its protein product is CASSLGRGGEQFF. Filled out from reference TRBV11-2 and TRBJ2-1, the complete variable domain reads EAGVAQSPRYKIIEKRQSVAFWCNPISGHATLYWYQQILGQGPKLLIQFQNNGVVDDSQLPKDRFSAERLKGVDSTLKIQPAKLEDSAVYLCASSLGRGGEQFFGPGTRLTVL.

The genes are TRBV4-2 and TRBJ2-1, with 11 bases lining up with TRBD2. CDR1 and CDR2 (germline): LGHNA, YNFKEQ. J was trimmed by 9 bases and V by 1 base; bases with no gene match: 8. This CDR3 is built from 16 residues. The CDR3 spells CASSQGSASGRTEQFF. Here the CDR3 DNA reads TGTGCCAGCAGCCAAGGCTCCGCTAGCGGGAGGACTGAGCAGTTCTTC.

The V call is TRBV5-1, the J call TRBJ2-3; TRBD1 matches 9 bases. With V trimmed by 0 bases and J by 4 bases, 9 bases remained unmatched. CDR1 SGHRS and CDR2 YFSETQ come from the germline V gene. This CDR3 is 17 amino acids long. The CDR3 here is CASSLAAGQGVADTQYF. In DNA form, the CDR3 reads TGCGCCAGCAGCTTGGCCGCGGGACAGGGAGTCGCAGATACGCAGTATTTT. The whole variable domain, remainder taken from reference TRBV5-1 and TRBJ2-3, is KAGVTQTPRYLIKTRGQQVTLSCSPISGHRSVSWYQQTPGQGLQFLFEYFSETQRNKGNFPGRFSGRQFSNSRSEMNVSTLELGDSALYLCASSLAAGQGVADTQYFGPGTRLTVL.

The V gene is TRBV18, the J gene TRBJ1-4, with 9 bases matching TRBD1. Losses at the gene ends were 3 bases for V and 7 bases for J; bases not matched to a gene: 3. CDR3 size: 14 residues. Germline V gene data show CDR1 as KGHSH and CDR2 as LQKENI. DNA of the CDR3: TGTGCCAGCTCACCCCTACAGGGGGCTGAAAAACTGTTTTTT. Encoded protein: CASSPLQGAEKLFF.

The chain couples TRBV30 to TRBJ1-6, with D possibly being TRBD1 (6 bases). The CDR3 is made up of 11 amino acids. Germline CDR1 reads GTSNPN; CDR2 reads SVGIG (reference sequence). V was cut by 5 bases and J by 14 bases, with 13 bases left in between. CDR3 DNA sequence: TGTGCCTGGGACAGGTTGCGAACCCTCCACTTT. It encodes CAWDRLRTLHF.

In this sample, this clone turned up a few times. The chain combines TRBV9 with TRBJ1-1; D unclear. The germline V and J ends were trimmed by 2 bases and 0 bases, with 8 bases remaining between them. Germline loops: CDR1 SGDLS, CDR2 YYNGEE. The CDR3 spans 14 residues. This CDR3 reads CASSVLDLNTEAFF. The CDR3 DNA follows: TGTGCCAGCAGCGTTCTGGACCTGAACACTGAAGCTTTCTTT.

V and J are TRBV7-8 and TRBJ2-7, with 8 bases fitting TRBD2. Germline values: CDR1 SGHVS, CDR2 FQNEAQ. This CDR3 has 15 residues. Trimming cost V 1 base and J 5 bases; bases outside gene matches: 7. CDR3 nucleotide sequence: TGTGCCAGCAGCTTAGGGAGCGGGAGTCTCAACGAGCAGTACTTC. This sequence encodes CASSLGSGSLNEQYF.

The gene calls are TRBV18 and TRBJ2-3; possible D gene TRBD1, 6 bases. The ends were cut back, 3 bases at V and 8 bases at J, with 12 bases in the middle. Germline V CDR1 and CDR2: KGHSH, LQKENI. The CDR3 sequence is 13 residues long. The CDR3 DNA follows: TGTGCCAGCTCACCTAGAGGGGGATTTACGCAGTATTTT. It translates to CASSPRGGFTQYF.

The V call is TRBV7-9, the J call TRBJ2-7; D is uncertain. Germline CDR1 SEHNR, CDR2 FQNEAQ (reference sequence). Trimming pared 4 bases from V and 5 bases from J, leaving 15 bases between. The CDR3 contains 14 residues. This CDR3 reads CASSSSVRFHEQYF. CDR3 DNA sequence: TGTGCCAGCAGCTCCTCAGTTAGATTCCACGAGCAGTACTTC.

This chain uses TRBV7-8 with TRBJ2-4; either TRBD1 or TRBD2 may fit D (5 bases each). The V gene lost 4 bases and the J gene lost 4 bases, with 23 bases spanning the gap. The germline V gene encodes CDR1 SGHVS and CDR2 FQNEAQ. The CDR3 extends over 18 amino acids. The CDR3 nucleotides are TGTGCCAGCAGCTACCGAGAGGGCCCGACGACAGATAAAAACATTCAGTACTTC. Amino acids: CASSYREGPTTDKNIQYF.

The count of this clone is one. V and J are TRBV5-5 and TRBJ1-4; 9 bases are a match to TRBD1. V lost 4 bases, J lost 5 bases, and 3 bases stayed unmatched. There are 14 residues in the CDR3. CDR1 and CDR2 (germline): SGHKS, YYEKEE (reference sequence). The DNA for the CDR3 is TGTGCCAGCAGCCGAGGACAGGGGAATGAAAAACTGTTTTTT. Encoded protein: CASSRGQGNEKLFF.

A word on this clone: Different DNA sequences within this sample yield the same CDR3. The chain uses TRBV2 and TRBJ2-2; TRBD2 matches at 12 bases. The CDR3 has 15 amino acids. The trim removed 4 bases at V and 6 bases at J, leaving 3 bases unmatched. Germline CDR1 reads SNHLY; CDR2 reads FYNNEI. CDR3 sequence reads: CASSGLAGEAGELFF. CDR3 coding DNA: TGTGCCAGCAGTGGACTAGCGGGGGAGGCCGGGGAGCTGTTTTTT.

With respect to this clone: At the DNA level, this CDR3 is encoded by other sequences in the same sample as well. The gene calls are TRBV19 and TRBJ2-5, with 8 bases aligning to TRBD1. Germline trimming cut 9 bases from V and 2 bases from J; bases unmatched to any gene: 8. This CDR3 is built from 14 residues. CDR1 LNHDA and CDR2 SQIVND come from the germline V gene (reference sequence). CDR3 DNA: TGTGCCAGCCTAAGACAGGGGCGGCAAGAGACCCAGTACTTC. Protein sequence: CASLRQGRQETQYF.

The chain combines TRBV6-5 with TRBJ2-1, with TRBD1 identical over 7 bases. Unmatched junction bases numbered 9, after V lost 4 bases and J lost 6 bases. Germline V gene lookup returns CDR1 MNHEY and CDR2 SVGAGI. The CDR3 totals 15 residues. The CDR3 DNA follows: TGTGCCAGCAGTTCGACAGGGTGGGATGGCAATGAGCAGTTCTTC. It specifies CASSSTGWDGNEQFF.

V gene TRBV19 combines with J gene TRBJ1-5; D call uncertain. The length of the CDR3 is 15 residues. V lost 4 bases to trimming and J lost 0 bases, with 10 bases between them. In germline, CDR1 is LNHDA, CDR2 SQIVND (reference sequence). CDR3 amino acids: CASSTPAYSNQPQHF. CDR3 in DNA: TGTGCCAGTAGTACTCCTGCCTATAGCAATCAGCCCCAGCATTTT.

The chain joins TRBV7-9 to TRBJ2-2; the match to TRBD2 covers 7 bases. V lost 11 bases to trimming and J lost 4 bases; unmatched junction nucleotides: 4. CDR3 length equals 12 residues. The germline V gene encodes CDR1 SEHNR and CDR2 FQNEAQ (reference sequence). The CDR3 here is CADPGGTGELFF. CDR3 nucleotides: TGTGCCGATCCGGGAGGCACCGGGGAGCTGTTTTTT.

The CDR3 region is CASSSPGSGYTF. The CDR3 DNA sequence: TGTGCCAGCAGTTCCCCGGGATCGGGCTACACCTTC. V is TRBV27 and J is TRBJ1-2; D gene ambiguous. CDR1 is MNHEY and CDR2 is SMNVEV in the germline V gene (reference sequence). The CDR3 loop spans 12 amino acids. V was clipped by 4 bases and J by 8 bases, with 11 bases between them.

The chain links TRBV6-1 to TRBJ2-3; perhaps TRBD2 as D (5 bases). From germline, CDR1 is MNHNS and CDR2 SASEGT. This CDR3 region has 15 residues. V shed 1 base and J shed 6 bases, with 14 bases lying between them. Here the CDR3 reads CASSEGGRSGDTQYF. The CDR3 nucleotides read TGTGCCAGCAGTGAAGGAGGGCGCTCCGGTGATACGCAGTATTTT.